This passage covers 22 T cell receptor beta chains from one sample sequenced in a study of early T cells in non-severe SARS-CoV-2 infection. TCRdb processed the 5' RACE reads anew with MiXCR; each CDR3 protein has one entry. Altogether about 54,000 distinct CDR3 sequences are present, 5% to 7.5% being singletons, with the ten largest covering about 5.8%. The sample in question was whole blood, obtained at baseline. Source of these receptors: an adult who was a healthcare worker with PCR-confirmed SARS-CoV-2 infection or an uninfected control (not recorded which).

Many counts were recorded for this clonotype. This chain links TRBV10-2 with TRBJ2-7; D is uncertain. CDR1 WSHSY and CDR2 SAAADI come from the germline V gene. The CDR3 is 14 amino acids. V was pared by 3 bases and J by 4 bases, with 13 bases between. CDR3 in amino acids: CASSEVGYYYEQYF. The CDR3 coding sequence is TGCGCCAGCAGTGAAGTAGGGTATTATTACGAGCAGTACTTC.

This clonotype was recorded a few times. The rearrangement joins TRBV29-1 to TRBJ2-7, with D unresolved. Trimming shortened V by 6 bases and J by 2 bases, and 11 bases separated the two germline ends. The CDR3 is 12 amino acids. The V gene's germline CDR1 is SQVTM and CDR2 ANQGSEA. The CDR3: CSVVLLPYEQYF. The CDR3 coding sequence is TGCAGCGTAGTGCTACTTCCCTACGAGCAGTACTTC.

This chain connects TRBV5-1 to TRBJ1-6, with TRBD1 matching over 7 bases. After removal of 4 bases from V and 7 bases from J, the junction contained 14 bases not matched to a gene. CDR1 and CDR2 (germline): SGHRS, YFSETQ. The CDR3 has 17 amino acids. In DNA form, the CDR3 reads TGCGCCAGCAGCCTAGGACAGGCGACGTCTTGGAATTCACCCCTCCACTTT. The encoded protein is CASSLGQATSWNSPLHF.

This clonotype was seen ten or more times. The J gene is TRBJ2-7, the V gene TRBV7-2, with D tentatively TRBD1 or TRBD2 (5 bases each). Trimming cost V 2 bases and J 2 bases, with 22 bases left between them. Germline loops: CDR1 SGHTA, CDR2 FQGNSA. This CDR3 spans 18 amino acids. The CDR3 bases are TGTGCCAGCAGCTTAAGAGGGGCGGCGGTGACCTTTGCCTACGAGCAGTACTTC. Translating gives CASSLRGAAVTFAYEQYF.

This clonotype was counted only a few times. This chain connects TRBV12-5 to TRBJ1-1; 7 positions agree with TRBD1. Trimming at V came to 0 bases and at J to 2 bases, leaving 9 bases not matched to a gene. Germline V gene lookup returns CDR1 LGHNT and CDR2 FRNRAP. The CDR3 covers 17 residues. The CDR3, as DNA: TGTGCTAGTGGTTTGGTAATGAGACAGGGCCAAAACACTGAAGCTTTCTTT. Translating it yields CASGLVMRQGQNTEAFF.

This clonotype was seen ten or more times. The V gene is TRBV12-3 or TRBV12-4, the J gene TRBJ2-1; D may be TRBD2 (6 bases). The CDR3 loop spans 15 amino acids. V was shortened by 5 bases and J by 5 bases, with 16 bases between the two germline ends. In DNA form, the CDR3 reads TGTGCCAGCAGTCTCAATCCGGGACTGCACAATGAGCAGTTCTTC. Translation: CASSLNPGLHNEQFF.

This clonotype was observed many times. The rearrangement joins TRBV6-6 to TRBJ2-3; TRBD1 is a possible D gene (5 bases). Germline-derived CDR1 and CDR2 are MNHNY and SVGAGI (reference sequence). Trimming cost V 3 bases and J 5 bases, with 15 bases left between them. The CDR3 has 15 residues. In DNA, the CDR3 is TGTGCCAGCAGTTATGGCCCCGGGCAGGGAGATACGCAGTATTTT. Its translation: CASSYGPGQGDTQYF.

V usage is TRBV7-6 and J usage is TRBJ2-4, with D possibly being TRBD1 (5 bases). The germline gives CDR1 SGHVS, CDR2 FNYEAQ. The CDR3 has 18 residues. Trimming pared 1 base from V and 0 bases from J, leaving 16 bases between. CDR3 in DNA: TGTGCCAGCAGCTTAGAGGGCCAGGGCCCTTTAGCCAAAAACATTCAGTACTTC. This codes for CASSLEGQGPLAKNIQYF.

This clonotype was observed a handful of times. This sequence joins TRBV5-1 and TRBJ2-7; D may be TRBD1 (5 bases). From germline, CDR1 is SGHRS and CDR2 YFSETQ. V was clipped by 1 base and J by 3 bases, with 14 bases between them. The CDR3 runs 15 residues. DNA for the CDR3: TGCGCCAGCAGCTTGTCCCCAGGGTTGAACTACGAGCAGTACTTC. It translates to CASSLSPGLNYEQYF.

This clonotype has a count of ten or more. This chain links TRBV19 with TRBJ2-5, with unresolved D. This CDR3 is built from 13 residues. V lost 5 bases, J lost 3 bases, and 10 bases lay in between. The germline V gene encodes CDR1 LNHDA and CDR2 SQIVND (reference sequence). The CDR3: CASSDLLEETQYF. The CDR3, as DNA: TGTGCCAGTAGTGATCTGCTGGAAGAGACCCAGTACTTC.

This clonotype was detected ten times or more. This chain uses TRBV6-5 with TRBJ2-5; 9 bases match TRBD2. The CDR3 is 19 amino acids. V gave up 5 bases and J gave up 4 bases; unmatched junction bases: 20. Germline CDR1 and CDR2: MNHEY and SVGAGI. This CDR3 is CASSGGTTSGSSAIETQYF. CDR3 nucleotide sequence: TGTGCCAGCAGTGGGGGGACTACTAGCGGGTCCTCGGCGATAGAGACCCAGTACTTC.

This clonotype was observed at least ten times. In DNA, the CDR3 is TGTGCCAGCCGACCCTCAGTGACAGATACGCAGTATTTT. It is translated as CASRPSVTDTQYF. This chain uses TRBV12-3 or TRBV12-4 with TRBJ2-3; D is unclear. This CDR3 region has 13 residues. V lost 8 bases, J lost 3 bases, and 12 bases lay in between.

The chain recombines TRBV7-9 with TRBJ2-3; possibly TRBD1 or TRBD2 for D (5 bases each). V gave up 6 bases and J gave up 1 base, with 14 bases separating them. CDR3 size: 15 residues. Germline CDR1 and CDR2: SEHNR and FQNEAQ (reference sequence). The DNA for the CDR3 is TGTGCCAGCAGTTGGGACCCCCAGGGCACAGATACGCAGTATTTT. This codes for CASSWDPQGTDTQYF.

The CDR3 sequence: CASSIREGYTF. CDR3 bases: TGTGCCAGCAGCATTAGAGAGGGCTACACCTTC. V usage is TRBV7-9 and J usage is TRBJ1-2; D ambiguous. Germline V CDR1 and CDR2: SEHNR, FQNEAQ (reference sequence). Trimming stripped 5 bases from V and 8 bases from J, with 9 bases between. The CDR3 is 11 residues long. The variable domain in full, completed from reference TRBV7-9 and TRBJ1-2, reads DTGVSQNPRHKITKRGQNVTFRCDPISEHNRLYWYRQTLGQGPEFLTYFQNEAQLEKSRLLSDRFSAERPKGSFSTLEIQRTEQGDSAMYLCASSIREGYTFGSGTRLTVV.

The CDR3 loop is CASSLSRADTQYF. The CDR3 bases are TGTGCCAGCAGTTTATCCCGAGCAGATACGCAGTATTTT. This rearrangement joins TRBV27 to TRBJ2-3, with D unresolved. Per the germline V gene, CDR1 is MNHEY and CDR2 is SMNVEV (reference sequence). V lost 0 bases and J 4 bases, leaving 5 bases between the germline ends. The CDR3 has 13 amino acids.

This clonotype appeared many times. The chain couples TRBV4-2 to TRBJ1-5; D not certain. The CDR3 totals 15 residues. The germline CDR1 and CDR2 sequences are LGHNA and YNFKEQ. V lost 1 base and J 6 bases, leaving 13 bases between the germline ends. The DNA for the CDR3 is TGTGCCAGCAGCCAAGGGATAAGAGCGGGTCAGCCCCAGCATTTT. It encodes CASSQGIRAGQPQHF.

This clonotype was observed at least ten times. This chain links TRBV4-3 with TRBJ1-6; 9 bases agree with TRBD1. J gave up 5 bases and V 4 bases, and 3 bases lay outside the gene matches. There are 15 residues in the CDR3. Per germline, CDR1 LGHNA and CDR2 YSLEER. CDR3 DNA sequence: TGCGCCAGCAGCCGGGACAGGGCCGATAATTCACCCCTCCACTTT. It specifies CASSRDRADNSPLHF.

This clonotype was detected only a few times. This sequence joins TRBV3-1 and TRBJ2-7; TRBD2 might be the D (5 bases). With 0 bases removed from V and 2 bases from J, the gap between germline ends came to 11 bases. The CDR3 spans 15 residues. The germline V gene encodes CDR1 LGHDT and CDR2 YNNKEL (reference sequence). The CDR3 sequence is CASSQDLGVTYEQYF. The DNA for the CDR3 is TGTGCCAGCAGCCAAGATTTGGGAGTTACCTACGAGCAGTACTTC.

This clonotype was seen repeatedly, ten times or more. The rearrangement links TRBV19 to TRBJ1-5, with 7 bases identical to TRBD1. Germline V gene lookup returns CDR1 LNHDA and CDR2 SQIVND (reference sequence). V trimming: 6 bases; J trimming: 2 bases; junction bases outside the gene matches: 7. The CDR3 is made up of 15 amino acids. The CDR3 coding sequence is TGTGCCAGTAGGGTCCGGGACAGAGGCAATCAGCCCCAGCATTTT. Residues: CASRVRDRGNQPQHF.

This chain uses TRBV28 with TRBJ2-5; 8 bases align to TRBD1. Per germline, CDR1 MDHEN and CDR2 SYDVKM. J gave up 7 bases and V 3 bases, and 10 bases lay outside the gene matches. This CDR3 spans 15 amino acids. The CDR3 nucleotides read TGTGCCAGCAGTTTGTGGACAGGGACGGGTGGGACCCAGTACTTC. This encodes CASSLWTGTGGTQYF. The full variable domain, its missing parts supplied by reference TRBV28 and TRBJ2-5, is DVKVTQSSRYLVKRTGEKVFLECVQDMDHENMFWYRQDPGLGLRLIYFSYDVKMKEKGDIPEGYSVSREKKERFSLILESASTNQTSMYLCASSLWTGTGGTQYFGPGTRLLVL.

The sample holds many counts of this clonotype. The chain employs TRBV5-1 and TRBJ2-3; a weak D match, TRBD2 (7 bases). Germline V gene lookup returns CDR1 SGHRS and CDR2 YFSETQ. V was cut by 0 bases and J by 5 bases, with 10 bases left in between. The CDR3 loop spans 14 amino acids. The CDR3 bases are TGCGCCAGCAGCTTGGAAGGGGGGGAAGATACGCAGTATTTT. Protein product: CASSLEGGEDTQYF.

In this sample, this clonotype turned up many times. The rearrangement uses TRBV20-1 and TRBJ2-7, with D hard to call. The CDR3 loop spans 13 amino acids. The germline CDR1 and CDR2 sequences are DFQATT and SNEGSKA (reference sequence). V dropped 3 bases and J dropped 4 bases, with 13 bases sitting between them. The chain's CDR3 is CSASTLLWYEQYF. In nucleotides, the CDR3 is TGCAGTGCTAGCACTCTGCTTTGGTACGAGCAGTACTTC.